The clone carrying this TCR beta chain came up a few times. The data were taken from a study of blood T cells in healthy people across ages. This CDR3 is 13 amino acids long. The V gene lost 7 bases and the J gene lost 8 bases, with 12 bases spanning the gap. Germline loops: CDR1 LNHDA, CDR2 SQIVND (reference sequence). Primed by a sample-barcoded 5' primer and a J-beta primer mix, a second PCR proceeded for 7 to 11 cycles. TCRdb passed the 5' RACE reads through MiXCR, listing each CDR3 protein once. The table has over a million distinct CDR3 sequences, approximately 63% seen once; the top ten hold over 5.5%. Total RNA, at least 5.5 micrograms per sample, came from PBMCs.

This clonotype was sampled from a man younger than 35 in good health. Sequencing was performed on blood. This sequence joins TRBV19 and TRBJ1-6, with a tentative D call TRBD1 (5 bases). The CDR3 region is CASTQGVDSPLHF. CDR3 sequence (DNA): TGTGCCAGTACGCAGGGCGTTGATTCACCCCTCCACTTT. Full variable domain (rest looked up from reference TRBV19 and TRBJ1-6): DGGITQSPKYLFRKEGQNVTLSCEQNLNHDAMYWYRQDPGQGLRLIYYSQIVNDFQKGDIAEGYSVSREKKESFPLTVTSAQKNPTAFYLCASTQGVDSPLHFGNGTRLTVT.